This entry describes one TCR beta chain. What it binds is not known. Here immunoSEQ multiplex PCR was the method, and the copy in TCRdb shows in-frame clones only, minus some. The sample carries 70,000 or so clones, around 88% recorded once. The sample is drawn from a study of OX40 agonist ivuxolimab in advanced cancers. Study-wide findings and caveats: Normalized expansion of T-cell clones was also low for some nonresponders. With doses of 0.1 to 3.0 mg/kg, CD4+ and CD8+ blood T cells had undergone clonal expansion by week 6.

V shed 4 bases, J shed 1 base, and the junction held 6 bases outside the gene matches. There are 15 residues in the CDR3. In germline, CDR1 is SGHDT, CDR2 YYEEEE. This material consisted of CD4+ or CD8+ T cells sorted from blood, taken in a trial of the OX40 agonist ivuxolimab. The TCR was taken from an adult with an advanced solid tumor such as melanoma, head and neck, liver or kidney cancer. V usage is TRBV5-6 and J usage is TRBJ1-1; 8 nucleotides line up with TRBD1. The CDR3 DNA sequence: TGTGCCAGCAGCCCGACAGGGGTTGGGAACACTGAAGCTTTCTTT. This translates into CASSPTGVGNTEAFF. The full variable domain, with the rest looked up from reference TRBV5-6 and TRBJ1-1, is DAGVTQSPTHLIKTRGQQVTLRCSPKSGHDTVSWYQQALGQGPQFIFQYYEEEERQRGNFPDRFSGHQFPNYSSELNVNALLLGDSALYLCASSPTGVGNTEAFFGQGTRLTVV.